This TCR beta chain is drawn from a study of T cell responses to AZD1222 COVID-19 vaccine (dated by TCRdb to the early 2020s). A note on the overall study: TCR sequencing covered 230 or so trial participants: 207 given two doses of AZD1222 and 26 given two doses of MenACWY control vaccine. Enrollment into the trials was organized by age into subgroups of 18-55, 56-69 and 70-plus years, and those subgroups contained 148, 28 and 57 TCR-sequenced participants, respectively.

As concerns this clone: The specificity of this receptor is unknown. The sample holds no much larger clone one base away, and base qualities are not on file.

The CDR3 regions of human TCRbeta chains were subjected to immunosequencing. The study's own analysis went as follows. TCRs in the repertoires were matched against a reference library of SARS-CoV-2-specific TCRs that had been generated with the MIRA antigen-specificity platform. Breadth meant the fraction of unique TCRs that were SARS-CoV-2-associated, whereas depth meant the fraction of total T cells that were SARS-CoV-2-associated. Using the MIRA data, each spike-specific TCR was assigned both to the spike region to which the TCR was reactive and to a CD4 or CD8 class. Log10-transformed breadth and depth values were compared by one-way ANOVA with Sidak's multiple comparisons tests. The immuneACCESS repertoire file appears here via TCRdb, limited to in-frame rearrangements. These files lack a portion of the clones; in checked studies, under half of the deficit traces to unresolved V genes, and the cause of the others is not known. For V, J and clone size, that table is used; D and trimming come from the DNA. Counted in this sample were 120,000 to 150,000 clones; 85% to 95% of them appeared once. The top ten hold about 3% of the sample.

What the study reported, not specific to this receptor: Participants were mostly white British and included more females than males, and it was suggested by the authors that clonal diversity may have been underestimated. The 56-69-year group was small, and its depth increase did not reach significance, likely because of low power. No day 14 peak-response samples were available, so repertoires were characterized only after the peak T cell response. Conclusions about previously exposed vaccinees are limited, since just 5 to 7 AZD1222 recipients were seropositive for SARS-CoV-2 at baseline. Reportedly, close to half of the unique spike-specific TCRs recognized epitopes lying outside the regions that are mutated in the B.1.351 and B.1.1.7 variants. The whole spike protein was spanned by vaccine-associated CD4 TCRs, and dominant responses were seen in regions 160-218 and 743-854. After two AZD1222 doses, both the breadth and the depth of spike-specific TCRs were significantly higher than at day 0 and than in MenACWY recipients.

Explained via the paper, the time point label denotes: baseline before first vaccination. This specimen's treatment or condition label, per the study, means: meningococcal conjugate vaccine given as trial control. Vaccinee samples were obtained from the UK trials COV001 and COV002, which included a single-blind randomized controlled phase 2/3 trial of AZD1222 (ChAdOx1 nCoV-19) in healthy adults. For TCRbeta chain sequencing, PBMC samples were collected from trial participants at day 0 and at day 28 after the second dose. According to the germline V gene (reference sequence), CDR1 reads DFQATT and CDR2 reads SNEGSKA. The CDR3 sequence holds 13 residues, the cysteine and phenylalanine included. The retained sequence is limited to the CDR3, 39 bases, with the frame set at the first base. For this chain, trimming is 3 bases at the V end and 4 bases at the J end, and the number of junction bases without a gene match is 2.

The rearranged chain carries TRBV20-1 and TRBJ2-2, with 7 central nucleotides matching TRBD1. This TCR derives from an adult in good health. The sequences come from peripheral blood, collected on day 0 of MenACWY control vaccination. The DNA reads TGCAGTGCTAGTCGACAGGGCACCGGGGAGCTGTTTTTT. Translated, this gives CSASRQGTGELFF.